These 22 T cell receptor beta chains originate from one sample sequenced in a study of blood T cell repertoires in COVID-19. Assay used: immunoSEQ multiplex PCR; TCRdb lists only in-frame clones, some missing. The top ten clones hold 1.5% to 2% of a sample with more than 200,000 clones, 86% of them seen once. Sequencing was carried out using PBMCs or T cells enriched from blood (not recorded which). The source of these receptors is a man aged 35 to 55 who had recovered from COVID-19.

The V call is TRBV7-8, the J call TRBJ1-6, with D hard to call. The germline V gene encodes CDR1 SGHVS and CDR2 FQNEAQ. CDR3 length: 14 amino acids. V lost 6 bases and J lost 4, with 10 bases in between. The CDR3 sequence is CASSKTSYNSPLHF. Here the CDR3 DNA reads TGTGCCAGCAGTAAAACAAGTTATAATTCACCCCTCCACTTT.

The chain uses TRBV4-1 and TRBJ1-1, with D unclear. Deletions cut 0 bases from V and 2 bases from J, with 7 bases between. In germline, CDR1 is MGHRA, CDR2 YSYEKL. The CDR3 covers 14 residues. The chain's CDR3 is CASSQEAGNTEAFF. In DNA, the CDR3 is TGCGCCAGCAGCCAAGAAGCGGGTAACACTGAAGCTTTCTTT.

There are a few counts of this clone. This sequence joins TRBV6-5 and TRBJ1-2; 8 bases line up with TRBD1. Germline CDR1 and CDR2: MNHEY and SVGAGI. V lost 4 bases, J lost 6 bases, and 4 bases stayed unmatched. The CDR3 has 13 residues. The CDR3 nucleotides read TGTGCCAGCAGTTTCGACAGGGGTGATGGCTACACCTTC. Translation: CASSFDRGDGYTF.

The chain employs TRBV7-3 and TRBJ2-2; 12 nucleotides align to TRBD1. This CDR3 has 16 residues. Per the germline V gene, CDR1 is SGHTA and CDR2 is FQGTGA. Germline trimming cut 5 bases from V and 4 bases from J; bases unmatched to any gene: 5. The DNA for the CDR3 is TGTGCCAGCAGCCCCGGGACAGGGGGCATCACCGGGGAGCTGTTTTTT. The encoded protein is CASSPGTGGITGELFF.

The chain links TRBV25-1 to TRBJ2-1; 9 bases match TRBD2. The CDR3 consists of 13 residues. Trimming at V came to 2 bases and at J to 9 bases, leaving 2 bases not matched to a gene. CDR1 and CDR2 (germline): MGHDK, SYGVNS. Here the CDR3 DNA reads TGTGCCAGCAGTGAAAGACTAGCGGTTGAGCAGTTCTTC. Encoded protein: CASSERLAVEQFF.

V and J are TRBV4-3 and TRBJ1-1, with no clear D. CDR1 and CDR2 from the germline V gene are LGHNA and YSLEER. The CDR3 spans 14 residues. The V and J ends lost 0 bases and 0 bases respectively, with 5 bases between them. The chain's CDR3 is CASSQDSVNTEAFF. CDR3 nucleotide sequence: TGCGCCAGCAGCCAAGATTCTGTGAACACTGAAGCTTTCTTT.

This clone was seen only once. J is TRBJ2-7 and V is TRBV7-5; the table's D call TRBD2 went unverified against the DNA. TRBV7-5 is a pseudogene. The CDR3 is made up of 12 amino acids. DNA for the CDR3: TGTCCGGACGGGGGTCTTCCTTACGAGCAGTACTTC. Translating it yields CPDGGLPYEQYF.

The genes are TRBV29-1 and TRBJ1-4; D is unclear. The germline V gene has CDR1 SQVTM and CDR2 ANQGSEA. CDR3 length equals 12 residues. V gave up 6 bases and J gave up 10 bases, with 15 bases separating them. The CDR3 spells CSVVSGGGKLFF. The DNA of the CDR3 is TGCAGCGTAGTTAGCGGAGGTGGAAAACTGTTTTTT.

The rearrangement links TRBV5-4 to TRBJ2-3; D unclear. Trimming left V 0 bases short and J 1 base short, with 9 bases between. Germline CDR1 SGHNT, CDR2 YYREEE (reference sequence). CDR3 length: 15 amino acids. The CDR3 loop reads CASSLDPLGTDTQYF. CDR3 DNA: TGTGCCAGCAGCTTGGACCCCCTAGGCACAGATACGCAGTATTTT.

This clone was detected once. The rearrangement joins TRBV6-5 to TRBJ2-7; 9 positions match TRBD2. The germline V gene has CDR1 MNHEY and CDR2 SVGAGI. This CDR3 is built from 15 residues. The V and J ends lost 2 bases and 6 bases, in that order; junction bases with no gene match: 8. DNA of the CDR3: TGTGCCAGCAGTTACGGGCGGGGGGGCCGTCGCGAGCAGTACTTC. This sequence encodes CASSYGRGGRREQYF.

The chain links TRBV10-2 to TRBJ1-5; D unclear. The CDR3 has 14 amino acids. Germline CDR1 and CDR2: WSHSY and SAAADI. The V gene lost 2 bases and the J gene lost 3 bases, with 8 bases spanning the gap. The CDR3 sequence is CASSEAGFNQPQHF. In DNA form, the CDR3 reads TGCGCCAGCAGTGAGGCGGGGTTCAATCAGCCCCAGCATTTT.

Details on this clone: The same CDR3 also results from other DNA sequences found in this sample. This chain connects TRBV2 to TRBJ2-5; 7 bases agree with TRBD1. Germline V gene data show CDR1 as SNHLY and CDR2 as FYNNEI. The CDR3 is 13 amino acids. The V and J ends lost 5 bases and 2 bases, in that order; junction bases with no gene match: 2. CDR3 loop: CASSRDRQETQYF. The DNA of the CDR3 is TGTGCCAGCAGTCGGGACAGACAAGAGACCCAGTACTTC.

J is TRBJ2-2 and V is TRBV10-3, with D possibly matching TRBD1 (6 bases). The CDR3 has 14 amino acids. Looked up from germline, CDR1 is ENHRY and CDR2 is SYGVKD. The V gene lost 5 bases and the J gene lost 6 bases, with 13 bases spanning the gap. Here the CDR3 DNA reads TGTGCCATCAGTCCAGGGGTTGCAGCCGGGGAGCTGTTTTTT. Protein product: CAISPGVAAGELFF.

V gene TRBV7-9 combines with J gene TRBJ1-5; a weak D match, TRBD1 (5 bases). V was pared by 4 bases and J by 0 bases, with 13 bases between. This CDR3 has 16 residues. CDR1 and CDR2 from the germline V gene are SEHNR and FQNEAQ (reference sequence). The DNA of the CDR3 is TGTGCCAGCAGCTATGGATCCAGGGATAGCAATCAGCCCCAGCATTTT. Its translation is CASSYGSRDSNQPQHF. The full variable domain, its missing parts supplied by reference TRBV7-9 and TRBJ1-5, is DTGVSQNPRHKITKRGQNVTFRCDPISEHNRLYWYRQTLGQGPEFLTYFQNEAQLEKSRLLSDRFSAERPKGSFSTLEIQRTEQGDSAMYLCASSYGSRDSNQPQHFGDGTRLSIL.

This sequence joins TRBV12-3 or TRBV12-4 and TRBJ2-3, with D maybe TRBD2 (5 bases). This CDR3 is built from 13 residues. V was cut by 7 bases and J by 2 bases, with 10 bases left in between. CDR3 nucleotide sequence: TGTGCCAGCAATCGGGGTTTCACAGATACGCAGTATTTT. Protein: CASNRGFTDTQYF.

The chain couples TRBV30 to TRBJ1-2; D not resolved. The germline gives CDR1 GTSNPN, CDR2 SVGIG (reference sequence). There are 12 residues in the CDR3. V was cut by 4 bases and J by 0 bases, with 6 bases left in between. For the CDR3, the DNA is TGTGCCTGGACGGTAGCTAACTATGGCTACACCTTC. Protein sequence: CAWTVANYGYTF.

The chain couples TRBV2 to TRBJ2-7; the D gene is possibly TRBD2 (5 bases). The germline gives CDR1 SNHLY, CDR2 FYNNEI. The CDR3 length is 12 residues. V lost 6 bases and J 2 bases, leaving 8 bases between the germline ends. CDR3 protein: CASSGEPYEQYF. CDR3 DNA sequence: TGTGCCAGCAGCGGGGAGCCCTACGAGCAGTACTTC.

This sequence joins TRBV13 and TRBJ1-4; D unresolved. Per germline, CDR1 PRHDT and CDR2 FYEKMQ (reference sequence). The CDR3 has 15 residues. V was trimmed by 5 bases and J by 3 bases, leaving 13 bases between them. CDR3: CASSARGWANEKLFF. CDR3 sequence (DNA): TGTGCCAGCAGCGCCCGGGGTTGGGCTAATGAAAAACTGTTTTTT.

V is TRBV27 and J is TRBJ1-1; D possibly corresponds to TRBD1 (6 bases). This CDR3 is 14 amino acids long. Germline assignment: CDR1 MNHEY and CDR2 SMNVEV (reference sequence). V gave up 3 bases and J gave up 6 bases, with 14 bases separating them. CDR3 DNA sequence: TGTGCCAGCAGTTTTTTCACAGGGTCCCCTGAAGCTTTCTTT. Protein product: CASSFFTGSPEAFF.

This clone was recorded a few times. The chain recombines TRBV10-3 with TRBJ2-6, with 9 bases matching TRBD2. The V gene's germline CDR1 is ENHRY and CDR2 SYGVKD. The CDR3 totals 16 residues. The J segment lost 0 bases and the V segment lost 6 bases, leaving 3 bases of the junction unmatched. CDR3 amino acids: CAIRAGGSSGANVLTF. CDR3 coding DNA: TGTGCCATCAGGGCGGGAGGGTCCTCTGGGGCCAACGTCCTGACTTTC.

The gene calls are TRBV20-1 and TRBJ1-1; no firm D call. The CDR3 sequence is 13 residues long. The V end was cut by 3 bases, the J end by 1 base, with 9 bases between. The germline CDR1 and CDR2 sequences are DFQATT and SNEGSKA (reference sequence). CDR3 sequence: CSASSTANTEAFF. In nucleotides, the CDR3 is TGCAGTGCTAGTAGCACCGCGAACACTGAAGCTTTCTTT.

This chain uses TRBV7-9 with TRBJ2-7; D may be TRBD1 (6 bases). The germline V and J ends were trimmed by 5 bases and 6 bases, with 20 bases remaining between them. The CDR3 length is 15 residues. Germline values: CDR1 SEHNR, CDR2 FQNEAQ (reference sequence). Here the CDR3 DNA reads TGTGCCAGCAGCCTAGGACAGACTCCTATTGGCGAGCAGTACTTC. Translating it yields CASSLGQTPIGEQYF.